This TCR beta chain was retrieved from a study of naive and memory T cell subsets. The SP2 primer and nested alpha and beta constant region primers amplified ligated cDNA in four rounds. TCRdb itself ran the 5' RACE reads through MiXCR, one entry per CDR3 protein. The sample comprises 50,000 to 65,000 distinct CDR3 sequences, around 7.3% of which are singletons, and approximately 10% rests with the top ten. The CDR3 consists of 14 residues. V was shortened by 2 bases and J by 2 bases, with 9 bases between the two germline ends. The germline V gene encodes CDR1 MNHNY and CDR2 SVGAGI (reference sequence). TCR cDNA received a 3' ligated oligonucleotide that carried a UMI. Cells were not sorted; total RNA input targeted about 1 to 1,100 ng.

This receptor was identified in a female donor in good health. The chain links TRBV6-6 to TRBJ2-5; D perhaps matches TRBD1 (6 bases). The CDR3 is CASSYTGQQETQYF. In DNA, the CDR3 is TGTGCCAGCAGTTACACCGGACAGCAAGAGACCCAGTACTTC.